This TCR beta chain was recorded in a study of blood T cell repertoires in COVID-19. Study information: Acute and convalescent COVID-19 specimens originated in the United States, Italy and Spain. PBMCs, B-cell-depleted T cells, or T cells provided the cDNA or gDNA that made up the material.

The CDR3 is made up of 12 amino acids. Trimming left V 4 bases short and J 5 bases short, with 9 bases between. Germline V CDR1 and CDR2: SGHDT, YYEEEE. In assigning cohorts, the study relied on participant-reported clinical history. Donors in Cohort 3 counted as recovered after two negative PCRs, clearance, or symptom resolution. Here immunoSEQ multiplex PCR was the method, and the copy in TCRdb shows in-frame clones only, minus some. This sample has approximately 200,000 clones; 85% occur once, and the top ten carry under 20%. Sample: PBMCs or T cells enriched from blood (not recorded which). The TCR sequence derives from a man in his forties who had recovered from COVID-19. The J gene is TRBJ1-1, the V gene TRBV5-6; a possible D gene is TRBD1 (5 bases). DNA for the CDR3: TGTGCCAGCAGCCTCGGACAAACTGAAGCTTTCTTT. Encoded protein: CASSLGQTEAFF.